This is a list of T cell receptor beta chains from one sample in a study of CD8 T cells in ankylosing spondylitis. TCRdb itself ran the 5' RACE reads through MiXCR, one entry per CDR3 protein. The table has over 600,000 distinct CDR3 sequences, over 15% seen once. The sequenced sample was blood, either unsorted or a sorted T cell fraction (not recorded which). The receptors stem from a male donor with ankylosing spondylitis. CDR3s include the opening cysteine and the closing phenylalanine or tryptophan. A D gene is named only where the DNA matches it firmly. Rows give clone size only sometimes, using once, few, many, or a class for an expanded clone.

j_call	v_call	clone_size	d_call	cdr3_nt	cdr3_aa
TRBJ2-7	TRBV7-9	few	-	TGTGCCAGCAGCTTATCCCCGTACTACGAGCAGTACTTC	CASSLSPYYEQYF
TRBJ2-5	TRBV9	few	-	TGTGCCAGCAGCGCGGGGGACTACCAAGAGACCCAGTACTTC	CASSAGDYQETQYF
TRBJ2-2	TRBV12-3/TRBV12-4	many	-	TGTGCCAGCAGCGCCCCGTTTGTATTCGGGGAGCTGTTTTTT	CASSAPFVFGELFF
TRBJ1-5	TRBV29-1	few	-	TGCAGCGTTCGAGACAGTTATAGCAATCAGCCCCAGCATTTT	CSVRDSYSNQPQHF
TRBJ2-7	TRBV18	-	TRBD1	TGTGCCAGCTCCTCGGTCGGGACAGGTTACTACGAGCAGTACTTC	CASSSVGTGYYEQYF
TRBJ2-3	TRBV6-6	-	-	TGTGCCAGCAGCCGCCGGATGGATACGCAGTATTTT	CASSRRMDTQYF
TRBJ2-2	TRBV7-8	few	-	TGTGCCAGCAGCTTAAGTAACGGACCCCACACCGGGGAGCTGTTTTTT	CASSLSNGPHTGELFF
TRBJ2-3	TRBV7-9	-	TRBD2	TGTGCCAGCAGCCCCCCTGGGACTAGCGGGGATACGCAGTATTTT	CASSPPGTSGDTQYF
TRBJ2-5	TRBV7-2	-	TRBD2	TGTGCCAGCAGCTCGAGCCCGGGACTAGCGGAAGAGACCCAGTACTTC	CASSSSPGLAEETQYF
TRBJ2-2	TRBV11-2	-	TRBD2	TGTGCCAGCAGCTTATGGGGGGGGGAAGATACCGGGGAGCTGTTTTTT	CASSLWGGEDTGELFF
TRBJ1-1	TRBV20-1	-	TRBD1	TGCAGTGCTTATCCGGGACAGGTAATGAACACTGAAGCTTTCTTT	CSAYPGQVMNTEAFF
TRBJ1-3	TRBV9	-	-	TGTGCCAGCAGCGGCGGGGGAATCGAAAACACCATATATTTT	CASSGGGIENTIYF
TRBJ2-7	TRBV7-9	few	-	TGTGCCAGCAGCCCGGAGCGGTCCCTAGCGCGGGAGCAGTACTTC	CASSPERSLAREQYF
TRBJ2-2	TRBV12-3/TRBV12-4	few	TRBD1	TGTGCCAGCAGTCCCGGGACAGGGACGTATTTCCGGGAGCTGTTTTTT	CASSPGTGTYFRELFF
TRBJ1-6	TRBV11-2	few	-	TGTGCCAGCAGCAGGGGGTTTGAACCCCTCCACTTT	CASSRGFEPLHF
TRBJ1-1	TRBV2	few	-	TGTGCCAGCAGTGAAAGCGGTTTTAGGAGCACTGAAGCTTTCTTT	CASSESGFRSTEAFF
TRBJ2-1	TRBV29-1	-	-	TGCAGCGCGGGGACGGTCTACAATGAGCAGTTCTTC	CSAGTVYNEQFF
TRBJ1-5	TRBV6-5	once	TRBD1	TGTGCCAGCAGTTACTCAGACAGGGAGGGTCAGCCCCAGCATTTT	CASSYSDREGQPQHF
TRBJ1-1	TRBV24-1	many	-	TGTGCCACCGGTTCTCAAGACAGATACTATGAAGCTTTCTTT	CATGSQDRYYEAFF
TRBJ2-1	TRBV20-1	few	TRBD1	TGCAGTGCGCCTGACAGGGCCAGCTCCTACAATGAGCAGTTCTTC	CSAPDRASSYNEQFF
TRBJ2-7	TRBV7-2	-	TRBD2	TGTGCCAGCAGCTTAGGGATAGCGGGCACCTACGAGCAGTACTTC	CASSLGIAGTYEQYF
TRBJ1-3	TRBV24-1	few	-	TGTGCCACCAGCTACGGGAACACCATATATTTT	CATSYGNTIYF
TRBJ2-1	TRBV7-8	-	TRBD2	TGTGCCAGCAGCTTAACCTTAGCTAGCGGGAGGATGGGGCAGTTCTTC	CASSLTLASGRMGQFF
TRBJ1-4	TRBV4-3	few	-	TGCGCCAGCAGCCAAGGAGCAGGGACTAATGAAAAACTGTTTTTT	CASSQGAGTNEKLFF
TRBJ2-7	TRBV3-1	many	TRBD1	TGTGCCAGCAGCCAACGGCGTGGACAGGGGGCAAACGAGCAGTACTTC	CASSQRRGQGANEQYF
TRBJ2-1	TRBV7-2	few	TRBD2	TGTGCCAGCAGCTTAACCGGGACTAGCGGGAGTAATGAGCAGTTCTTC	CASSLTGTSGSNEQFF
TRBJ2-2	TRBV5-5	-	TRBD2	TGTGCCAGCAGCTCGGGACTAGCGGAGTCTTGGAGGGAGCTGTTTTTT	CASSSGLAESWRELFF
TRBJ2-5	TRBV20-1	-	-	TGCAGTGCGCAACCGGGACATTGGCCGGGGGACCAGTACTTC	CSAQPGHWPGDQYF
TRBJ2-1	TRBV3-1	few	-	TGTGCCAGCAGCCAGGGTTCTGTGGGGGGGCAGTTCTTC	CASSQGSVGGQFF
TRBJ2-4	TRBV7-9	-	-	TGTGCCAGCAGCCCCCCCCCATGGGAAGCCAAAAACATTCAGTACTTC	CASSPPPWEAKNIQYF
TRBJ2-3	TRBV5-1	-	TRBD2	TGCGCCAGCAGCTTTAACGGGGGGAGAGATACGCAGTATTTT	CASSFNGGRDTQYF
TRBJ2-7	TRBV2	-	-	TGTGCCAGCTGTGTTAGGATCGAGCAGTACTTC	CASCVRIEQYF
TRBJ1-1	TRBV20-1	-	-	TGCAGTGCCGGCCCCGCCAGGGCCTGGGGAGCTTTCTTT	CSAGPARAWGAFF
TRBJ2-3	TRBV20-1	few	TRBD2	TGCAGTGCTACCCGACTAGCGGCAACCACAGATACGCAGTATTTT	CSATRLAATTDTQYF
TRBJ2-3	TRBV20-1	few	TRBD2	TGCAGTGCTACTAGCGGGGGGCCGAGCACAGATACGCAGTATTTT	CSATSGGPSTDTQYF
TRBJ2-3	TRBV20-1	-	TRBD2	TGCAGTGCTAGAGACCTGCGGACTAGCGGGGCTAGCACAGATACGCAGTATTTT	CSARDLRTSGASTDTQYF
TRBJ2-1	TRBV19	-	TRBD1	TGTGCCAGTAGTCTACCTAAGGGGACAGGTAACAATGAGCAGTTCTTC	CASSLPKGTGNNEQFF
TRBJ2-5	TRBV28	-	-	TGTGCCAGCAGTTTCCCACGGACGGCAAACGAAGAGACCCAGTACTTC	CASSFPRTANEETQYF
TRBJ2-7	TRBV20-1	-	-	TGCAGTGCCCCAGAGGTGGGCGGTTCCTACGAGCAGTACTTC	CSAPEVGGSYEQYF
TRBJ2-3	TRBV20-1	few	-	TGCAGTGCTAGTTTAAACGTCGGTCCTAGCACAGATACGCAGTATTTT	CSASLNVGPSTDTQYF
TRBJ2-7	TRBV7-9	few	-	TGTGCCAGCAGCCAGAGGGGCAGGGGGGATGAGCAGTACTTC	CASSQRGRGDEQYF
TRBJ2-1	TRBV5-1	-	TRBD1	TGCGCCAGCAGCTTAGGACAGGGGACAAGTAGTGAGCAGTTCTTC	CASSLGQGTSSEQFF
TRBJ2-5	TRBV12-3/TRBV12-4	-	-	TGTGCCAGCAGCAAAACCGAGCGGGCGCCCCAAGAGACCCAGTACTTC	CASSKTERAPQETQYF
TRBJ2-1	TRBV15	-	TRBD2	TGTGCCACCAGCAGAGATGGACTAGCGGAAAATGAGCAGTTCTTC	CATSRDGLAENEQFF
TRBJ2-3	TRBV7-9	-	TRBD2	TGTGCCAGCAGCGACGGAGCGGGATTCACAGATACGCAGTATTTT	CASSDGAGFTDTQYF
TRBJ2-7	TRBV27	-	TRBD2	TGTGCCAGCAGTCTACTACCTAGCGGTTTTCCCTACGAGCAGTACTTC	CASSLLPSGFPYEQYF
TRBJ2-1	TRBV12-3/TRBV12-4	-	TRBD2	TGTGCCAGCACCGGGACTAGCGGGAAGGCCTTGGGCTACAATGAGCAGTTCTTC	CASTGTSGKALGYNEQFF
TRBJ1-3	TRBV27	few	-	TGTGCCAGCAGTGTGCAGTCGGGAAACACCATATATTTT	CASSVQSGNTIYF
TRBJ2-5	TRBV12-3/TRBV12-4	-	-	TGTGCCAGCAGTTTGTCCAGCCTGGCGGCCCAGTACTTC	CASSLSSLAAQYF
TRBJ1-2	TRBV7-9	-	TRBD1	TGTGCCAGCAGCTTAGAGGTCCGGGACAGGGTGGGCTACACCTTC	CASSLEVRDRVGYTF
TRBJ2-7	TRBV27	few	-	TGTGCCAGCAGCGACCCGATGGGCTACGAGCAGTACTTC	CASSDPMGYEQYF
TRBJ1-6	TRBV7-6	few	TRBD1	TGTGCCAGCAGCCCTGACAGGGCTGATTCACCCCTCCACTTT	CASSPDRADSPLHF
TRBJ2-7	TRBV20-1	-	-	TGCAGTGCCAATCTAGGGGGTTGGGAGCAGTACTTC	CSANLGGWEQYF
TRBJ2-3	TRBV6-5	few	TRBD1	TGTGCCAGCAGTTACGGACAGGGTTTGAGGGATACGCAGTATTTT	CASSYGQGLRDTQYF
TRBJ2-6	TRBV27	-	-	TGTGCCAGCAGTTACTTACCATCTGGGGCCAACGTCCTGACTTTC	CASSYLPSGANVLTF
TRBJ1-2	TRBV20-1	few	-	TGCAGTGCTAGAGAGGGGGGAGCAGGGGCAGGCGGCTACACCTTC	CSAREGGAGAGGYTF
TRBJ2-3	TRBV7-6	-	-	TGTGCCAGCAGCTTAGTACAGGTCGGCACAGATACGCAGTATTTT	CASSLVQVGTDTQYF
TRBJ1-4	TRBV12-3/TRBV12-4	many	-	TGTGCCAGCAGCCCCAGGCCGGAAAAACTGTTTTTT	CASSPRPEKLFF
TRBJ2-3	TRBV12-3/TRBV12-4	many	TRBD2	TGTGCCAGCACCAACGTGGCTAGCGGAACAGATACGCAGTATTTT	CASTNVASGTDTQYF